This T cell receptor (beta chain) was identified in a study of blood T cell repertoires in COVID-19. Study as a whole: COVID-19 samples, acute and convalescent, were from the United States, Italy and Spain.

Germline V gene data show CDR1 as GTSNPN and CDR2 as SVGIG (reference sequence). The CDR3 is made up of 16 amino acids. V lost 0 bases, J lost 3 bases, and 8 bases stayed unmatched. The sample holds one count of this clone. Profiling relied on immunoSEQ multiplex PCR, and the TCRdb table lists in-frame clones only, not all of them. The sample consists of a few hundred thousand clones, roughly nine tenths of them appearing once. Assignments of participants to cohorts depended upon their own reported clinical history. Recovered status applied to Cohort 3 donors who had two consecutive negative PCRs. It also applied to those with clearance or with symptom resolution.

This sequence joins TRBV30 and TRBJ2-1, with 7 bases aligning to TRBD1. The specimen was PBMCs or T cells enriched from blood (not recorded which). The sequence came from a man aged 25-45 years who had recovered from COVID-19. CDR3 region: CAWSVFKRDSYNEQFF. CDR3 sequence (DNA): TGTGCCTGGAGTGTCTTCAAACGGGACAGCTACAATGAGCAGTTCTTC.